This TCR beta chain was profiled in a study of blood T cell repertoires in COVID-19. Across the whole study: Samples came from the United States, Italy and Spain, spanning acute and convalescent COVID-19. T cells, B-cell-depleted T cells, or PBMCs supplied cDNA or gDNA.

Assay: immunoSEQ multiplex PCR; the TCRdb copy retains only in-frame clones and omits some. The sample yields just over 650,000 clones, about nine tenths seen once. This CDR3 comprises 13 residues. Trimming removed 8 bases from V and 0 bases from J, with 8 bases in between. The sample taken for sequencing was peripheral blood. The source of this sequence is a woman younger than 30 with acute or convalescent COVID-19. This chain joins TRBV12-3 or TRBV12-4 and TRBJ1-5, with D tentatively TRBD1 (6 bases). In DNA form, the CDR3 reads TGTGCCAGCCAGGGGTATAGCAATCAGCCCCAGCATTTT. Protein product: CASQGYSNQPQHF.